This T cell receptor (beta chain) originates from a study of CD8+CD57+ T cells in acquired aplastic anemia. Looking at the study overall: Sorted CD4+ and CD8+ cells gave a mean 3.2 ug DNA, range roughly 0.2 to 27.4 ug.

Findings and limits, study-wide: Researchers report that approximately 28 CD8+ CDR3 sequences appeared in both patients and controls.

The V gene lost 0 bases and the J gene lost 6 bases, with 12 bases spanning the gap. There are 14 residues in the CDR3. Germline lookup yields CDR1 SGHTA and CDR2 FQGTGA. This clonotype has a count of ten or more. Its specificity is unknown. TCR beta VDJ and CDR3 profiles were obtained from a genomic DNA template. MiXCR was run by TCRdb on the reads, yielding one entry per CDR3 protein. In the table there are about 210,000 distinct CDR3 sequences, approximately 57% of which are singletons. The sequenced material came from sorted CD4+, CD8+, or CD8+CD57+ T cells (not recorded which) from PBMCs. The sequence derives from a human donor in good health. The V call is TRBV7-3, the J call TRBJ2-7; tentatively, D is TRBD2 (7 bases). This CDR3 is CASSLTGGGTEQYF. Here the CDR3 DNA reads TGTGCCAGCAGCTTAACAGGGGGGGGAACCGAGCAGTACTTC.